The 13 T cell receptor beta chains below were found in one sample sequenced in a study of beta chain features in type 1 diabetes. The study reverse transcribed the entire isolated RNA, so it sequenced expressed TCRB transcripts. Produced via immunoSEQ multiplex PCR; TCRdb's table is partial and in-frame only. The sample includes approximately 140,000 clones, nearly 50% of them seen just once. The sequencing sample was made of Tregs from blood. The receptors shown here come from a man between 18 and 29 years old in good health.

The V call is TRBV19, the J call TRBJ1-5; perhaps TRBD1 as D (5 bases). Trimming left V 5 bases short and J 5 bases short, with 10 bases between. The germline CDR1 and CDR2 sequences are LNHDA and SQIVND (reference sequence). The CDR3 is made up of 13 amino acids. The chain's CDR3 is CASSASRDQPQHF. In DNA form, the CDR3 reads TGTGCCAGTAGTGCGTCCAGGGATCAGCCCCAGCATTTT.

As DNA, the CDR3 is TGTGCCAGCAGCTTAGGTGGGCCTTACGAGCAGTACTTC. As protein: CASSLGGPYEQYF. The rearrangement links TRBV7-2 to TRBJ2-7, with D unresolved. The germline CDR1 and CDR2 sequences are SGHTA and FQGNSA. The V gene lost 1 base and the J gene lost 4 bases, with 8 bases spanning the gap. The CDR3 is 13 residues long.

This chain links TRBV11-2 with TRBJ2-1; D might be TRBD1 (5 bases). Looked up from germline, CDR1 is SGHAT and CDR2 is FQNNGV. CDR3 length equals 15 residues. V was cut by 5 bases and J by 5 bases, with 16 bases left in between. Here the CDR3 DNA reads TGTGCCAGCAGCCCTAGACAGCCCCCACACAATGAGCAGTTCTTC. Amino acid sequence: CASSPRQPPHNEQFF.

A few counts support this clone. Within the sample, other DNA sequences also encode this same CDR3. The chain joins TRBV29-1 to TRBJ1-1; D unclear. The CDR3 has 12 amino acids. Trimming shortened V by 4 bases and J by 0 bases, and 6 bases separated the two germline ends. CDR1 SQVTM and CDR2 ANQGSEA come from the germline V gene. This CDR3 is CSVARVNTEAFF. The DNA of the CDR3 is TGCAGCGTTGCCCGGGTGAACACTGAAGCTTTCTTT.

This clone was picked up one time. This chain links TRBV6-6 with TRBJ2-5; D is unclear. Germline V gene sequence: CDR1 MNHNY, CDR2 SVGAGI (reference sequence). This CDR3 spans 13 amino acids. Trimming shortened V by 4 bases and J by 8 bases, and 14 bases separated the two germline ends. CDR3 in DNA: TGTGCCAGCAGTTCATCGGTGCAACTTACCCAGTACTTC. It translates to CASSSSVQLTQYF.

The chain links TRBV18 to TRBJ2-2, with D maybe TRBD1 (5 bases). The CDR3 extends over 13 amino acids. V gave up 2 bases and J gave up 7 bases, with 8 bases separating them. From germline, CDR1 is KGHSH and CDR2 LQKENI. CDR3 sequence reads: CASSPVGDGELFF. Here the CDR3 DNA reads TGTGCCAGCTCACCAGTAGGGGACGGGGAGCTGTTTTTT.

The chain employs TRBV4-3 and TRBJ2-1; D is ambiguous. The V and J ends lost 3 bases and 5 bases respectively, with 11 bases between them. This CDR3 contains 14 residues. The germline V gene encodes CDR1 LGHNA and CDR2 YSLEER. CDR3 protein: CASSQSHYDNEQFF. The CDR3 DNA follows: TGCGCCAGCAGCCAGTCACACTACGACAATGAGCAGTTCTTC.

This chain connects TRBV19 to TRBJ1-2; D not certain. V shed 1 base and J shed 1 base, with 4 bases lying between them. This CDR3 is 13 amino acids long. The V gene's germline CDR1 is LNHDA and CDR2 SQIVND (reference sequence). The CDR3 DNA reads TGTGCCAGTAGTATAGCGCGTAACTATGGCTACACCTTC. Translation: CASSIARNYGYTF.

The chain is built from TRBV19 and TRBJ2-7; 9 bases align to TRBD2. Trimming removed 8 bases from V and 7 bases from J; junction bases left unmatched: 21. The V gene's germline CDR1 is LNHDA and CDR2 SQIVND (reference sequence). This CDR3 is 17 amino acids long. The DNA of the CDR3 is TGTGCCAGTCCGACTCTTCTAGCGGGATCACTTACTAGGGAGCAGTACTTC. Translation gives CASPTLLAGSLTREQYF.

This chain joins TRBV28 and TRBJ2-7; 10 positions match TRBD1. Germline CDR1 MDHEN, CDR2 SYDVKM. J gave up 5 bases and V 9 bases, and 10 bases lay outside the gene matches. CDR3 length: 14 amino acids. The CDR3 region has the DNA TGTGCCAGTTCGAGGGACAGGGGCCTTAACGAGCAGTACTTC. It specifies CASSRDRGLNEQYF.

The J gene is TRBJ2-5, the V gene TRBV11-2; D gene ambiguous. Germline loops: CDR1 SGHAT, CDR2 FQNNGV. CDR3 length equals 12 residues. Trimming took 1 base from V and 5 from J, leaving 5 bases between them. CDR3: CASSLVLETQYF. CDR3 in DNA: TGTGCCAGCAGCTTAGTTCTTGAGACCCAGTACTTC.

The chain uses TRBV5-1 and TRBJ1-2; weak D call: TRBD1 (6 bases). The CDR3 has 12 residues. Trimming left V 5 bases short and J 4 bases short, with 9 bases between. Germline-derived CDR1 and CDR2 are SGHRS and YFSETQ. The CDR3 DNA reads TGCGCCAGCAGGCCAGGGGCCTATGGCTACACCTTC. Amino acid sequence: CASRPGAYGYTF.

This clone was detected only a few times. Written as DNA, the CDR3 is TGTGCCAGCAGCGGAATCACAGGGGACTCCTACGAGCAGTACTTC. As protein: CASSGITGDSYEQYF. This chain connects TRBV5-4 to TRBJ2-7, with 7 nucleotides matching TRBD1. Trimming removed 4 bases from V and 0 bases from J; junction bases left unmatched: 7. The CDR3 runs 15 residues. From germline, CDR1 is SGHNT and CDR2 YYREEE (reference sequence).